Below are 26 T cell receptor beta chains sequenced from a single sample in a study of CD8 T cells in Susac syndrome. After extraction with the RNeasy kit, 0.5 to 1 ug of the RNA was reverse transcribed using random hexamers. TCRdb passed the immunoSEQ multiplex PCR reads through MiXCR, listing each CDR3 protein once. The sample holds roughly 67,000 distinct CDR3 sequences; over 85% are singletons and the top ten take roughly 0.39%. The sample comprised CD8+ T cells from PBMCs. All receptors derive from a human donor with multiple sclerosis.

The J gene is TRBJ2-2, the V gene TRBV7-6, with D tentatively TRBD1 (5 bases). From germline, CDR1 is SGHVS and CDR2 FNYEAQ. Trimming shortened V by 2 bases and J by 6 bases, and 13 bases separated the two germline ends. The CDR3 totals 15 residues. The CDR3: CASSLLDKDPGELFF. As DNA, the CDR3 is TGTGCCAGCAGCTTACTGGACAAAGACCCCGGGGAGCTGTTTTTT.

This chain uses TRBV27 with TRBJ1-1, with unresolved D. Germline V gene lookup returns CDR1 MNHEY and CDR2 SMNVEV (reference sequence). There are 16 residues in the CDR3. The V end was cut by 2 bases, the J end by 0 bases, with 13 bases between. The CDR3 region is CASSLMSRAMNTEAFF. Written as DNA, the CDR3 is TGTGCCAGCAGTTTAATGTCGAGGGCCATGAACACTGAAGCTTTCTTT.

The chain carries TRBV25-1 and TRBJ2-1; maybe TRBD2 (6 bases). This CDR3 has 16 residues. Germline CDR1 reads MGHDK; CDR2 reads SYGVNS. Trimming removed 0 bases from V and 2 bases from J, with 11 bases in between. CDR3 in DNA: TGTGCCAGCAGTGAATATCGCGGGGTCCCCTACAATGAGCAGTTCTTC. It encodes CASSEYRGVPYNEQFF.

V and J are TRBV3-1 and TRBJ2-1; D gene ambiguous. V lost 2 bases, J lost 8 bases, and 7 bases lay in between. The CDR3 has 12 amino acids. Germline CDR1 LGHDT, CDR2 YNNKEL (reference sequence). CDR3 loop: CASSQHEYEQFF. CDR3 nucleotides: TGTGCCAGCAGCCAACATGAGTATGAGCAGTTCTTC.

The V call is TRBV27, the J call TRBJ1-2; weak D call: TRBD1 (6 bases). CDR1 and CDR2 from the germline V gene are MNHEY and SMNVEV (reference sequence). The CDR3 contains 15 residues. The V end was cut by 0 bases, the J end by 5 bases, with 13 bases between. For the CDR3, the DNA is TGTGCCAGCAGTTTATCTGGGGGGCGAAGATATGGCTACACCTTC. Encoded protein: CASSLSGGRRYGYTF.

This chain links TRBV3-1 with TRBJ2-3, with no clear D. CDR3 size: 15 residues. The germline CDR1 and CDR2 sequences are LGHDT and YNNKEL (reference sequence). The V gene lost 0 bases and the J gene lost 5 bases, with 12 bases spanning the gap. As DNA, the CDR3 is TGTGCCAGCAGCCAAGACGGTAATGAGGTAGATACGCAGTATTTT. Translating gives CASSQDGNEVDTQYF.

This chain links TRBV5-6 with TRBJ1-2; unclear D gene. The CDR3 totals 14 residues. CDR1 and CDR2 (germline): SGHDT, YYEEEE. The V end was cut by 0 bases, the J end by 3 bases, with 9 bases between. The CDR3 reads CASSLGDLDYGYTF. In nucleotides, the CDR3 is TGTGCCAGCAGCTTGGGAGATCTGGACTATGGCTACACCTTC.

The V gene is TRBV10-3, the J gene TRBJ1-2; possible D gene TRBD1, 6 bases. The CDR3 runs 11 residues. Trimming took off 4 bases at V and 10 bases at J, with 10 bases between the two ends. Germline V gene sequence: CDR1 ENHRY, CDR2 SYGVKD. This chain's CDR3 is CAISATGPYTF. In nucleotides, the CDR3 is TGTGCCATCAGTGCCACAGGGCCCTACACCTTC.

The rearrangement joins TRBV7-6 to TRBJ2-7; D is unclear. This CDR3 region has 13 residues. CDR1 is SGHVS and CDR2 is FNYEAQ in the germline V gene. The V gene lost 1 base and the J gene lost 5 bases, with 9 bases spanning the gap. CDR3 residues: CASSLGGPDEQYF. In DNA, the CDR3 is TGTGCCAGCAGCTTAGGGGGTCCTGACGAGCAGTACTTC.

The DNA for the CDR3 is TGTGCCAGCAGTGCCGGACAGGGAACTACCGGGGAGCTGTTTTTT. This encodes CASSAGQGTTGELFF. The V gene is TRBV6-1, the J gene TRBJ2-2; the match to TRBD1 covers 8 bases. The germline V gene has CDR1 MNHNS and CDR2 SASEGT. Trimming removed 4 bases from V and 5 bases from J; junction bases left unmatched: 6. The CDR3 contains 15 residues.

The DNA for the CDR3 is TGTGCCAGCAGCCAAGATTTTCCGGGGGACCGTTCCACAGATACGCAGTATTTT. Translating gives CASSQDFPGDRSTDTQYF. This chain connects TRBV3-1 to TRBJ2-3; D possibly corresponds to TRBD2 (6 bases). Per germline, CDR1 LGHDT and CDR2 YNNKEL (reference sequence). V was clipped by 0 bases and J by 2 bases, with 18 bases between them. This CDR3 is built from 18 residues.

The chain employs TRBV5-1 and TRBJ1-1; D not certain. The germline V gene encodes CDR1 SGHRS and CDR2 YFSETQ. CDR3 size: 11 residues. The V and J ends lost 0 bases and 7 bases respectively, with 4 bases between them. CDR3: CASSLGVEAFF. The CDR3 nucleotides read TGCGCCAGCAGCTTGGGAGTTGAAGCTTTCTTT. Variable domain in full (rest from reference TRBV5-1 and TRBJ1-1): KAGVTQTPRYLIKTRGQQVTLSCSPISGHRSVSWYQQTPGQGLQFLFEYFSETQRNKGNFPGRFSGRQFSNSRSEMNVSTLELGDSALYLCASSLGVEAFFGQGTRLTVV.

The V and J genes are TRBV23-1 and TRBJ1-5; TRBD1 matches at 8 bases. TRBV23-1 is filed as an ORF, its function uncertain. The CDR3 has 14 amino acids. With V trimmed by 3 bases and J by 6 bases, 4 bases remained unmatched. The CDR3 DNA sequence: TGCGCCAGCAGTCAGGACAGGGAGGGTCAGCCCCAGCATTTT. The encoded protein is CASSQDREGQPQHF.

This clonotype was detected once. The chain has TRBV27 and TRBJ2-2; no firm D call. CDR3 length: 13 residues. The V gene lost 7 bases and the J gene lost 5 bases, with 11 bases spanning the gap. In germline, CDR1 is MNHEY, CDR2 SMNVEV (reference sequence). The CDR3 reads CASNVIGTGELFF. CDR3 nucleotide sequence: TGTGCCAGCAATGTGATCGGGACCGGGGAGCTGTTTTTT.

This clonotype was picked up one time. The J gene is TRBJ1-1, the V gene TRBV15; D is unresolved. Germline V gene data show CDR1 as LNHNV and CDR2 as YYDKDF (reference sequence). This CDR3 comprises 15 residues. The V and J ends lost 0 bases and 0 bases respectively, with 8 bases between them. The CDR3 coding sequence is TGTGCCACCAGCAGAGATCGTAGCATGAACACTGAAGCTTTCTTT. This encodes CATSRDRSMNTEAFF.

The chain has TRBV11-1 and TRBJ2-5; D gene unclear. Germline-derived CDR1 and CDR2 are SGHAT and FQDESV (reference sequence). The V end was cut by 1 base, the J end by 1 base, with 10 bases between. The CDR3 runs 15 residues. CDR3 region: CASSLEYRSQETQYF. CDR3 coding DNA: TGTGCCAGCAGCTTAGAGTACCGGAGCCAAGAGACCCAGTACTTC.

The genes are TRBV2 and TRBJ2-2, with D perhaps being TRBD1 or TRBD2 (5 bases each). The CDR3 sequence is 16 residues long. Trimming removed 4 bases at V and 0 bases at J, with 12 bases between. The V gene's germline CDR1 is SNHLY and CDR2 FYNNEI. The CDR3 loop is CASSVEGTSNTGELFF. CDR3 DNA sequence: TGTGCCAGCAGTGTAGAGGGGACCTCGAACACCGGGGAGCTGTTTTTT. Full variable domain (rest looked up from reference TRBV2 and TRBJ2-2): EPEVTQTPSHQVTQMGQEVILRCVPISNHLYFYWYRQILGQKVEFLVSFYNNEISEKSEIFDDQFSVERPDGSNFTLKIRSTKLEDSAMYFCASSVEGTSNTGELFFGEGSRLTVL.

This sequence joins TRBV30 and TRBJ2-3; the D gene is possibly TRBD1 (5 bases). The CDR3 runs to 11 residues. Germline V CDR1 and CDR2: GTSNPN, SVGIG (reference sequence). V gave up 7 bases and J gave up 7 bases, with 12 bases separating them. The CDR3 DNA sequence: TGTGCCTCGACAGTCGGATATACGCAGTATTTT. Its translation: CASTVGYTQYF. Drawing the rest from reference TRBV30 and TRBJ2-3, the complete variable domain is SQTIHQWPATLVQPVGSPLSLECTVEGTSNPNLYWYRQAAGRGLQLLFYSVGIGQISSEVPQNLSASRPQDRQFILSSKKLLLSDSGFYLCASTVGYTQYFGPGTRLTVL.

The rearrangement links TRBV19 to TRBJ1-2, with D unclear. Germline-derived CDR1 and CDR2 are LNHDA and SQIVND (reference sequence). The CDR3 consists of 14 residues. The V and J ends lost 3 bases and 3 bases respectively, with 11 bases between them. The CDR3 DNA reads as TGTGCCAGTAGTATTACCGACTCGGACTATGGCTACACCTTC. Translation gives CASSITDSDYGYTF.

The V gene is TRBV27, the J gene TRBJ1-1, with D uncertain. V was shortened by 3 bases and J by 4 bases, with 15 bases between the two germline ends. Looked up from germline, CDR1 is MNHEY and CDR2 is SMNVEV (reference sequence). The CDR3 totals 15 residues. The CDR3 protein is CASSLAFLMGTEAFF. CDR3 DNA: TGTGCCAGCAGTTTGGCTTTCCTCATGGGCACTGAAGCTTTCTTT.

The rearrangement links TRBV27 to TRBJ2-6; D gene uncertain. Germline CDR1 and CDR2: MNHEY and SMNVEV (reference sequence). This CDR3 is built from 14 residues. V lost 0 bases and J lost 4, with 4 bases in between. The CDR3 region has the DNA TGTGCCAGCAGTTTATCGGACGGGGCCAACGTCCTGACTTTC. This translates into CASSLSDGANVLTF.

The gene calls are TRBV5-4 and TRBJ1-2, with D perhaps TRBD1 (5 bases). From germline, CDR1 is SGHNT and CDR2 YYREEE (reference sequence). The CDR3 loop spans 12 amino acids. Deletions cut 4 bases from V and 4 bases from J, with 8 bases between. CDR3 nucleotides: TGTGCCAGCAGCCCCGGGACCTATGGCTACACCTTC. Protein: CASSPGTYGYTF.

The rearrangement joins TRBV27 to TRBJ1-5; 10 bases agree with TRBD1. CDR1 is MNHEY, CDR2 SMNVEV, per germline (reference sequence). The CDR3 consists of 13 residues. J gave up 3 bases and V 10 bases, and 3 bases lay outside the gene matches. The CDR3 DNA follows: TGTGCCACTGGGACAGGGGCCAATCAGCCCCAGCATTTT. Residues: CATGTGANQPQHF.

V gene TRBV19 combines with J gene TRBJ1-2, with D possibly matching TRBD1 (6 bases). Trimming pared 3 bases from V and 6 bases from J, leaving 11 bases between. The CDR3 runs to 13 residues. Germline CDR1 is LNHDA and CDR2 is SQIVND (reference sequence). CDR3 sequence (DNA): TGTGCCAGTAGTATCTCAGGGGCGGATGGCTACACCTTC. Its translation is CASSISGADGYTF.

The chain is built from TRBV5-6 and TRBJ2-3; D gene uncertain. Per germline, CDR1 SGHDT and CDR2 YYEEEE. V was trimmed by 2 bases and J by 2 bases, leaving 3 bases between them. The CDR3 sequence is 12 residues long. DNA for the CDR3: TGTGCCAGCAGCTTCTCCACAGATACGCAGTATTTT. It encodes CASSFSTDTQYF.

DNA for the CDR3: TGTGCCAGCAGCATAGAGGGCGGCACAGATACGCAGTATTTT. It yields the protein CASSIEGGTDTQYF. This rearrangement joins TRBV7-9 to TRBJ2-3; maybe TRBD2 (5 bases). V lost 5 bases and J 1 base, leaving 10 bases between the germline ends. Germline V gene lookup returns CDR1 SEHNR and CDR2 FQNEAQ (reference sequence). The CDR3 has 14 amino acids.